The clone carrying this T cell receptor beta chain has ten or more counts. The V gene's germline CDR1 is MNHEY and CDR2 SVGAGI. The CDR3 runs 14 residues. The ends lost 4 bases at V and 7 bases at J; junction bases unmatched: 4. The data derive from a study of tumor-infiltrating lymphocytes in primary liver carcinoma. The template, approximately 500 ng total RNA, yielded TCR beta cDNA made with a constant-region primer. For TCR beta, libraries were produced by three nested multiplex PCR rounds using slightly modified ARM-PCR. A C-beta reverse primer and TRBV1-TRBV30 forward primers served in each of the first two PCR rounds, at around 10 cycles apiece. From the multiplex PCR reads, TCRdb called clonotypes with MiXCR, one entry per CDR3 protein. The table lists 300,000 to 400,000 distinct CDR3 sequences, less than 70% of them singletons. For blood RNA, unsorted whole blood served as the source, and germline DNA was extracted too. Blood samples of about 4 milliliters were drawn preoperatively.

The sequencing input was peripheral blood. The receptor was derived from a man aged 35 to 55 with primary liver carcinoma and hepatitis B virus infection. The chain combines TRBV6-5 with TRBJ1-4; 9 positions match TRBD1. CDR3 bases: TGTGCCAGCAGTTCACGGGACAGGGCTGAAAAACTGTTTTTT. This sequence encodes CASSSRDRAEKLFF.